There are a few counts of the clone carrying this T cell receptor (beta chain). Its antigen remains unknown. PCR employed 60 Vbeta and 13 Jbeta primers. The protocol was immunoSEQ multiplex PCR, while the TCRdb copy is restricted to in-frame clones and leaves out a portion. The sample lists around 200,000 clones; around 76% were seen once. These data come from a study of cytomegalovirus exposure and HLA in healthy donors. Notes on the study in general: As a later analysis showed, a missense DCLRE1C variant was linked to trimming of TCR beta V- and J-genes. On later analysis, the bulk of CMV-associated TCR beta chains appeared to be HLA-restricted.

Trimming cost V 3 bases and J 1 base; bases outside gene matches: 1. The CDR3 runs 15 residues. From germline, CDR1 is LNHDA and CDR2 SQIVND (reference sequence). This TCR came from a man aged 25 to 40 in good health and CMV-seronegative. This chain connects TRBV19 to TRBJ2-7, with 12 positions matching TRBD2. The specimen was PBMCs. The CDR3 DNA is TGTGCCAGTAGTATCCTAGCGGGAGGGTCCTACGAGCAGTACTTC. It is translated as CASSILAGGSYEQYF.